These 32 T cell receptor beta chains share one sample of origin, sequenced in a study of T cell responses to AZD1222 COVID-19 vaccine. This table comes from immunoSEQ multiplex PCR, and its TCRdb copy is limited to in-frame clones, with some not included. This sample carries 150,000 to 200,000 clones, roughly 92% of them seen once, and the ten largest clones take around 2.5%. Sample: peripheral blood, taken on day 0 of AZD1222 vaccination. These receptors were taken from an adult in good health.

The rearrangement joins TRBV7-2 to TRBJ2-3; TRBD1 aligns across 7 bases. The J segment lost 0 bases and the V segment lost 6 bases, leaving 6 bases of the junction unmatched. CDR3 length: 15 amino acids. In germline, CDR1 is SGHTA, CDR2 FQGNSA. The CDR3 nucleotides read TGTGCCAGCAGAAGACGACAGGGAAGCACAGATACGCAGTATTTT. The encoded protein is CASRRRQGSTDTQYF.

V and J are TRBV3-1 (or the pseudogene TRBV3-2) and TRBJ2-7; 7 bases line up with TRBD1. With 2 bases clipped from V and 5 bases from J, the junction kept 9 bases outside the gene matches. This CDR3 spans 15 amino acids. The germline V gene has CDR1 LGHDT and CDR2 YNNKEL (reference sequence). This chain's CDR3 is CASSQLTGFVDEQYF. Here the CDR3 DNA reads TGTGCCAGCAGCCAACTGACAGGGTTTGTTGACGAGCAGTACTTC.

The DNA of the CDR3 is TGTGCCAGCAGCGAGTGGGATCAGCCCCAGCATTTT. Translated: CASSEWDQPQHF. The chain links TRBV5-6 to TRBJ1-5, with D unresolved. The length of the CDR3 is 12 residues. The germline gives CDR1 SGHDT, CDR2 YYEEEE. Trimming removed 4 bases at V and 5 bases at J, with 7 bases between.

V and J are TRBV7-3 and TRBJ2-7; the D gene could be TRBD1 or TRBD2 (6 bases each). Germline V gives CDR1 SGHTA, CDR2 FQGTGA. With 1 base removed from V and 5 bases from J, the gap between germline ends came to 15 bases. This CDR3 has 15 amino acids. CDR3 sequence reads: CASSLSAGTQNEQYF. In DNA, the CDR3 is TGTGCCAGCAGCTTAAGTGCGGGGACACAGAACGAGCAGTACTTC.

The J gene is TRBJ2-7, the V gene TRBV27, with a weak D call TRBD1 (6 bases). CDR1 is MNHEY and CDR2 is SMNVEV in the germline V gene (reference sequence). This CDR3 region has 16 residues. Trimming pared 6 bases from V and 2 bases from J, leaving 20 bases between. The CDR3 DNA reads as TGTGCCAGCAGCCCCGCCTCCGGGACACCGACCTACGAGCAGTACTTC. Its protein is CASSPASGTPTYEQYF.

This chain joins TRBV13 and TRBJ2-1, with 8 bases lining up with TRBD1. Germline CDR1 PRHDT, CDR2 FYEKMQ (reference sequence). The CDR3 sequence is 23 residues long. Trimming cost V 3 bases and J 7 bases; bases outside gene matches: 32. This CDR3 reads CASSFLGWSDMTGVDASSNEQFF. The CDR3 nucleotides are TGTGCCAGCAGCTTCCTTGGGTGGTCCGACATGACAGGGGTGGACGCAAGTTCTAATGAGCAGTTCTTC.

This sequence joins TRBV18 and TRBJ1-4, with 8 positions matching TRBD1. The CDR3 has 16 amino acids. Trimming cost V 4 bases and J 4 bases; bases outside gene matches: 8. CDR1 is KGHSH, CDR2 LQKENI, per germline. DNA for the CDR3: TGTGCCAGCTCACTGCGCAGGGGGCTGGGTAATGAAAAACTGTTTTTT. Protein: CASSLRRGLGNEKLFF.

This clone occurred once. The chain combines TRBV4-3 with TRBJ1-4, with D maybe TRBD1 (5 bases). The V and J ends lost 0 bases and 13 bases respectively, with 15 bases between them. This CDR3 has 14 amino acids. CDR1 and CDR2 (germline): LGHNA, YSLEER. CDR3 sequence (DNA): TGCGCCAGCAGCCAAGAAGGCGGCAGGGCTAGACTGTTTTTT. Its translation is CASSQEGGRARLFF.

The chain carries TRBV25-1 and TRBJ1-6; the D gene is possibly TRBD1 (5 bases). From germline, CDR1 is MGHDK and CDR2 SYGVNS. The germline V and J ends were trimmed by 8 bases and 7 bases, with 15 bases remaining between them. The CDR3 is made up of 14 amino acids. The CDR3 DNA reads TGTGCCAGCCGCAGGGCCCTTGGGAATTCACCCCTCCACTTT. Translating it yields CASRRALGNSPLHF.

This chain joins TRBV30 and TRBJ1-4; weak D call: TRBD1 (6 bases). The CDR3 has 16 amino acids. Per the germline V gene, CDR1 is GTSNPN and CDR2 is SVGIG (reference sequence). Trimming left V 4 bases short and J 4 bases short, with 19 bases between. Here the CDR3 reads CAWKRQGLGYNEKLFF. The CDR3 DNA is TGTGCCTGGAAGCGGCAGGGGCTGGGTTATAATGAAAAACTGTTTTTT. The whole variable domain, filled in from reference TRBV30 and TRBJ1-4, reads SQTIHQWPATLVQPVGSPLSLECTVEGTSNPNLYWYRQAAGRGLQLLFYSVGIGQISSEVPQNLSASRPQDRQFILSSKKLLLSDSGFYLCAWKRQGLGYNEKLFFGSGTQLSVL.

The V call is TRBV6-2 or TRBV6-3, the J call TRBJ1-1; D uncertain. V was shortened by 2 bases and J by 4 bases, with 2 bases between the two germline ends. Looked up from germline, CDR1 is MNHEY and CDR2 is SVGEGT. The CDR3 totals 11 residues. CDR3 in DNA: TGTGCCAGCAGTTACAGCACTGAAGCTTTCTTT. Amino acid sequence: CASSYSTEAFF.

The chain employs TRBV21-1 and TRBJ2-1; TRBD1 is taken as the D call from the table, unchecked against the DNA. TRBV21-1 is labeled a pseudogene. CDR3 length: 16 residues. The CDR3: CASSKGDPGDGDEQFF. CDR3 nucleotide sequence: TGTGCCAGCAGCAAAGGGGATCCAGGGGATGGCGATGAGCAGTTCTTC.

The chain employs TRBV7-2 and TRBJ1-3, with D hard to call. From germline, CDR1 is SGHTA and CDR2 FQGNSA. The V end was cut by 5 bases, the J end by 2 bases, with 7 bases between. CDR3 length equals 13 residues. The CDR3 sequence is CASSLLPGNTIYF. The CDR3 DNA reads TGTGCCAGCAGCCTATTACCTGGAAACACCATATATTTT.

V is TRBV9 and J is TRBJ1-6; 7 positions agree with TRBD1. The germline V gene encodes CDR1 SGDLS and CDR2 YYNGEE. The CDR3 extends over 15 amino acids. V was clipped by 2 bases and J by 7 bases; unmatched bases: 6. DNA of the CDR3: TGTGCCAGCAGCGTGGGGACAGTTACCAATTCACCCCTCCACTTT. Amino acid sequence: CASSVGTVTNSPLHF.

The J gene is TRBJ2-3, the V gene TRBV5-4; 11 bases agree with TRBD2. Looked up from germline, CDR1 is SGHNT and CDR2 is YYREEE (reference sequence). The trim removed 7 bases at V and 4 bases at J, leaving 5 bases unmatched. The CDR3 contains 14 residues. This CDR3 is CASYSGGVADTQYF. Written as DNA, the CDR3 is TGTGCCAGCTATAGCGGGGGGGTCGCAGATACGCAGTATTTT.

This chain links TRBV5-1 with TRBJ2-1; a weak D match, TRBD1 (5 bases). Germline V gene data show CDR1 as SGHRS and CDR2 as YFSETQ. The CDR3 is 14 residues long. V lost 5 bases and J 0 bases, leaving 9 bases between the germline ends. CDR3 sequence (DNA): TGCGCCAGCAGACAGGAAAGCTCCTACAATGAGCAGTTCTTC. Translated: CASRQESSYNEQFF. Drawing the rest from reference TRBV5-1 and TRBJ2-1, the complete variable domain is KAGVTQTPRYLIKTRGQQVTLSCSPISGHRSVSWYQQTPGQGLQFLFEYFSETQRNKGNFPGRFSGRQFSNSRSEMNVSTLELGDSALYLCASRQESSYNEQFFGPGTRLTVL.

The chain links TRBV6-2 or TRBV6-3 to TRBJ2-5, with D perhaps matching TRBD2 (5 bases). There are 14 residues in the CDR3. Deletions cut 6 bases from V and 9 bases from J, with 20 bases between. In germline, CDR1 is MNHEY, CDR2 SVGEGT. CDR3 DNA sequence: TGTGCCAGCAGCCGGCCCGGACTTGGAAGGGCCCAGTACTTC. Amino acids: CASSRPGLGRAQYF.

CDR3 coding DNA: TGTGCCAGCAGCTCGGCAGGGGGAGGCGGGGAGCTGTTTTTT. Amino acid sequence: CASSSAGGGGELFF. The chain carries TRBV4-2 and TRBJ2-2; tentative D call: TRBD1 (7 bases). Trimming stripped 5 bases from V and 7 bases from J, with 14 bases between. The CDR3 spans 14 residues. The germline gives CDR1 LGHNA, CDR2 YNFKEQ.

This clone was seen only once. J is TRBJ2-7 and V is TRBV2; either TRBD1 or TRBD2 may fit D (6 bases each). V was shortened by 10 bases and J by 2 bases, with 27 bases between the two germline ends. Germline lookup yields CDR1 SNHLY and CDR2 FYNNEI. This CDR3 spans 17 amino acids. The CDR3 sequence: CAIKPGATHLLTYEQYF. Here the CDR3 DNA reads TGTGCCATAAAACCGGGGGCAACCCACTTACTAACCTACGAGCAGTACTTC.

Written as DNA, the CDR3 is TGCGCCAGCAATTCAAACACCGGGGAGCTGTTTTTT. As protein: CASNSNTGELFF. V is TRBV5-1 and J is TRBJ2-2; no reliable D call. Germline values: CDR1 SGHRS, CDR2 YFSETQ. The CDR3 runs to 12 residues. Trimming removed 6 bases from V and 2 bases from J, with 5 bases in between.

The V gene is TRBV10-2, the J gene TRBJ1-6; perhaps TRBD1 as D (6 bases). The germline V gene has CDR1 WSHSY and CDR2 SAAADI. The CDR3 runs to 12 residues. V lost 9 bases and J 7 bases, leaving 10 bases between the germline ends. CDR3 loop: CASGQLNSPLHF. In DNA form, the CDR3 reads TGCGCCAGTGGACAGCTAAATTCACCCCTCCACTTT.

The chain combines TRBV10-3 with TRBJ2-2; the D gene is possibly TRBD1 (5 bases). The CDR3 is 13 amino acids. V lost 5 bases, J lost 6 bases, and 10 bases lay in between. Germline values: CDR1 ENHRY, CDR2 SYGVKD. The CDR3 is CAISQGGSGELFF. As DNA, the CDR3 is TGTGCCATCAGTCAGGGTGGTTCCGGGGAGCTGTTTTTT.

The CDR3 bases are TGTGCCAGCTCACCACCGAGGCTGAATGAGCAGTTCTTC. Amino acids: CASSPPRLNEQFF. This chain joins TRBV18 and TRBJ2-1; D gene unclear. Trimming took 0 bases from V and 7 from J, leaving 7 bases between them. Germline CDR1 is KGHSH and CDR2 is LQKENI. This CDR3 is built from 13 residues.

The chain couples TRBV18 to TRBJ2-7; D is possibly TRBD2 (6 bases). The germline CDR1 and CDR2 sequences are KGHSH and LQKENI. There are 16 residues in the CDR3. The ends were cut back, 0 bases at V and 0 bases at J, with 12 bases in the middle. In DNA form, the CDR3 reads TGTGCCAGCTCACCACCGGCGGGGCCCGACTCCTACGAGCAGTACTTC. Translated, it gives CASSPPAGPDSYEQYF. Supplemented by reference TRBV18 and TRBJ2-7, the full variable domain reads NAGVMQNPRHLVRRRGQEARLRCSPMKGHSHVYWYRQLPEEGLKFMVYLQKENIIDESGMPKERFSAEFPKEGPSILRIQQVVRGDSAAYFCASSPPAGPDSYEQYFGPGTRLTVT.

J is TRBJ1-6 and V is TRBV30; 7 positions agree with TRBD1. V shed 3 bases and J 4 bases; nucleotides not matched to a gene: 6. The germline CDR1 and CDR2 sequences are GTSNPN and SVGIG (reference sequence). The CDR3 extends over 15 amino acids. The DNA for the CDR3 is TGTGCCTGGAGACCGGGACAGCTTTATAATTCACCCCTCCACTTT. Translated, it gives CAWRPGQLYNSPLHF. The full variable domain, in which reference TRBV30 and TRBJ1-6 provide the parts outside the CDR3, is SQTIHQWPATLVQPVGSPLSLECTVEGTSNPNLYWYRQAAGRGLQLLFYSVGIGQISSEVPQNLSASRPQDRQFILSSKKLLLSDSGFYLCAWRPGQLYNSPLHFGNGTRLTVT.

The genes are TRBV27 and TRBJ1-5; weak D call: TRBD1 (5 bases). Germline CDR1 is MNHEY and CDR2 is SMNVEV (reference sequence). The length of the CDR3 is 19 residues. Between the trimmed V and J ends, which lost 5 bases and 4 bases, there was a span of 27 bases. CDR3 amino acids: CASSPRTTGAGRVNQPQHF. The CDR3 DNA is TGTGCCAGCAGTCCTCGTACCACCGGTGCGGGGCGTGTTAATCAGCCCCAGCATTTT.

As DNA, the CDR3 is TGCAGCGGGAGGGGAGGGGCGAACACCGGGGAGCTGTTTTTT. Amino acids: CSGRGGANTGELFF. This chain uses TRBV29-1 with TRBJ2-2, with 7 bases lining up with TRBD2. The CDR3 spans 14 residues. CDR1 and CDR2 from the germline V gene are SQVTM and ANQGSEA. V lost 7 bases to trimming and J lost 0 bases; unmatched junction nucleotides: 5.

J is TRBJ2-5 and V is TRBV11-2; unclear D gene. The CDR3 extends over 15 amino acids. Per germline, CDR1 SGHAT and CDR2 FQNNGV. Trimming removed 5 bases at V and 4 bases at J, with 17 bases between. CDR3 sequence: CASSPSLATVETQYF. As DNA, the CDR3 is TGTGCCAGCAGCCCCTCTCTGGCAACGGTAGAGACCCAGTACTTC.

The J gene is TRBJ1-1, the V gene TRBV25-1, with 9 bases lining up with TRBD1. Germline lookup yields CDR1 MGHDK and CDR2 SYGVNS. V gave up 1 base and J gave up 5 bases; unmatched junction bases: 8. The CDR3 is 16 residues long. CDR3 region: CASSELADRGVTEAFF. CDR3 sequence (DNA): TGTGCCAGCAGTGAATTGGCGGACAGGGGAGTTACTGAAGCTTTCTTT.

This chain joins TRBV24-1 and TRBJ2-2; 8 bases align to TRBD2. The V segment lost 5 bases and the J segment 0 bases; nucleotides outside the gene matches: 7. CDR1 is KGHDR and CDR2 is SFDVKD in the germline V gene. The CDR3 has 17 amino acids. CDR3 nucleotide sequence: TGTGCCACCAGTGCGGGGGGGTGGTCATCGAACACCGGGGAGCTGTTTTTT. It yields the protein CATSAGGWSSNTGELFF.

In this sample, this clone turned up once. The gene calls are TRBV10-3 and TRBJ2-7, with 9 bases lining up with TRBD1. Germline V CDR1 and CDR2: ENHRY, SYGVKD. This CDR3 has 13 amino acids. After removal of 10 bases from V and 5 bases from J, the junction contained 9 bases not matched to a gene. This chain's CDR3 is CASAGTGTNEQYF. In DNA, the CDR3 is TGTGCCAGCGCCGGGACAGGGACGAACGAGCAGTACTTC.

This chain connects TRBV28 to TRBJ1-5; no firm D call. Germline CDR1 reads MDHEN; CDR2 reads SYDVKM. The ends were cut back, 6 bases at V and 1 base at J, with 13 bases in the middle. CDR3 length: 15 residues. CDR3 amino acids: CASSRDLGSNQPQHF. CDR3 nucleotide sequence: TGTGCCAGCAGCCGGGATCTAGGGAGCAATCAGCCCCAGCATTTT.